This T cell receptor (beta chain) was observed in a study of T-cell reconstitution after alpha-beta-depleted transplantation in children (dated by TCRdb to about 2016). With respect to the entire study: Using TCR repertoire profiling, the study followed T-cell immune reconstitution in a quantitative way in children after TCRalphabeta/CD19-depleted allogeneic hematopoietic cell transplantation.

CDR1 and CDR2 (SGHTA, FQGNSA) derive from the germline V gene. Germline trimming amounts to 3 bases on V and 5 bases on J, with 5 as the count of junction bases outside the gene matches. The CDR3 covers 14 residues, taking in both the cysteine and the phenylalanine. Only the CDR3 region is kept as DNA, spanning 42 bases read in frame from base 1. The library came from PCR. The instrument was an Illumina HiSeq 2500. TCR library preparation used molecular barcoding, with unique molecular identifiers applied to normalize quantification of the TCRbeta repertoire. TCRdb's own reprocessing of the public reads used fastp at Q25 and MiXCR and kept productive beta chains. Every entry covers one CDR3 protein and lists the most common genes and DNA from its rows. Recorded for this sample are 380,000 or so distinct CDR3 sequences; roughly 14% of them occurred a single time. In total, the top ten clones hold around 4.5% of the sample.

This clonotype was picked up a small number of times. The target of this receptor is not known. Base qualities are not recorded, but no much larger clone differs from it by a single base. The TCR was taken from a human donor who donated a stem cell graft to a child with Fanconi anemia. This specimen consisted of PBMCs, obtained from the stem cell graft. The sequence joins TRBV7-2 to TRBJ1-1; 8 junctional bases match TRBD1. The DNA sequence follows: TGTGCCAGCAGCTTTAGCCAGGGGGCTACTGAAGCTTTCTTT. Translated, this gives CASSFSQGATEAFF. With the portions outside the CDR3 filled from the reference TRBV7-2 and TRBJ1-1 genes, the complete variable region becomes GAGVSQSPSNKVTEKGKDVELRCDPISGHTALYWYRQSLGQGLEFLIYFQGNSAPDKSGLPSDRFSAERTGGSVSTLTIQRTQQEDSAVYLCASSFSQGATEAFFGQGTRLTVV.